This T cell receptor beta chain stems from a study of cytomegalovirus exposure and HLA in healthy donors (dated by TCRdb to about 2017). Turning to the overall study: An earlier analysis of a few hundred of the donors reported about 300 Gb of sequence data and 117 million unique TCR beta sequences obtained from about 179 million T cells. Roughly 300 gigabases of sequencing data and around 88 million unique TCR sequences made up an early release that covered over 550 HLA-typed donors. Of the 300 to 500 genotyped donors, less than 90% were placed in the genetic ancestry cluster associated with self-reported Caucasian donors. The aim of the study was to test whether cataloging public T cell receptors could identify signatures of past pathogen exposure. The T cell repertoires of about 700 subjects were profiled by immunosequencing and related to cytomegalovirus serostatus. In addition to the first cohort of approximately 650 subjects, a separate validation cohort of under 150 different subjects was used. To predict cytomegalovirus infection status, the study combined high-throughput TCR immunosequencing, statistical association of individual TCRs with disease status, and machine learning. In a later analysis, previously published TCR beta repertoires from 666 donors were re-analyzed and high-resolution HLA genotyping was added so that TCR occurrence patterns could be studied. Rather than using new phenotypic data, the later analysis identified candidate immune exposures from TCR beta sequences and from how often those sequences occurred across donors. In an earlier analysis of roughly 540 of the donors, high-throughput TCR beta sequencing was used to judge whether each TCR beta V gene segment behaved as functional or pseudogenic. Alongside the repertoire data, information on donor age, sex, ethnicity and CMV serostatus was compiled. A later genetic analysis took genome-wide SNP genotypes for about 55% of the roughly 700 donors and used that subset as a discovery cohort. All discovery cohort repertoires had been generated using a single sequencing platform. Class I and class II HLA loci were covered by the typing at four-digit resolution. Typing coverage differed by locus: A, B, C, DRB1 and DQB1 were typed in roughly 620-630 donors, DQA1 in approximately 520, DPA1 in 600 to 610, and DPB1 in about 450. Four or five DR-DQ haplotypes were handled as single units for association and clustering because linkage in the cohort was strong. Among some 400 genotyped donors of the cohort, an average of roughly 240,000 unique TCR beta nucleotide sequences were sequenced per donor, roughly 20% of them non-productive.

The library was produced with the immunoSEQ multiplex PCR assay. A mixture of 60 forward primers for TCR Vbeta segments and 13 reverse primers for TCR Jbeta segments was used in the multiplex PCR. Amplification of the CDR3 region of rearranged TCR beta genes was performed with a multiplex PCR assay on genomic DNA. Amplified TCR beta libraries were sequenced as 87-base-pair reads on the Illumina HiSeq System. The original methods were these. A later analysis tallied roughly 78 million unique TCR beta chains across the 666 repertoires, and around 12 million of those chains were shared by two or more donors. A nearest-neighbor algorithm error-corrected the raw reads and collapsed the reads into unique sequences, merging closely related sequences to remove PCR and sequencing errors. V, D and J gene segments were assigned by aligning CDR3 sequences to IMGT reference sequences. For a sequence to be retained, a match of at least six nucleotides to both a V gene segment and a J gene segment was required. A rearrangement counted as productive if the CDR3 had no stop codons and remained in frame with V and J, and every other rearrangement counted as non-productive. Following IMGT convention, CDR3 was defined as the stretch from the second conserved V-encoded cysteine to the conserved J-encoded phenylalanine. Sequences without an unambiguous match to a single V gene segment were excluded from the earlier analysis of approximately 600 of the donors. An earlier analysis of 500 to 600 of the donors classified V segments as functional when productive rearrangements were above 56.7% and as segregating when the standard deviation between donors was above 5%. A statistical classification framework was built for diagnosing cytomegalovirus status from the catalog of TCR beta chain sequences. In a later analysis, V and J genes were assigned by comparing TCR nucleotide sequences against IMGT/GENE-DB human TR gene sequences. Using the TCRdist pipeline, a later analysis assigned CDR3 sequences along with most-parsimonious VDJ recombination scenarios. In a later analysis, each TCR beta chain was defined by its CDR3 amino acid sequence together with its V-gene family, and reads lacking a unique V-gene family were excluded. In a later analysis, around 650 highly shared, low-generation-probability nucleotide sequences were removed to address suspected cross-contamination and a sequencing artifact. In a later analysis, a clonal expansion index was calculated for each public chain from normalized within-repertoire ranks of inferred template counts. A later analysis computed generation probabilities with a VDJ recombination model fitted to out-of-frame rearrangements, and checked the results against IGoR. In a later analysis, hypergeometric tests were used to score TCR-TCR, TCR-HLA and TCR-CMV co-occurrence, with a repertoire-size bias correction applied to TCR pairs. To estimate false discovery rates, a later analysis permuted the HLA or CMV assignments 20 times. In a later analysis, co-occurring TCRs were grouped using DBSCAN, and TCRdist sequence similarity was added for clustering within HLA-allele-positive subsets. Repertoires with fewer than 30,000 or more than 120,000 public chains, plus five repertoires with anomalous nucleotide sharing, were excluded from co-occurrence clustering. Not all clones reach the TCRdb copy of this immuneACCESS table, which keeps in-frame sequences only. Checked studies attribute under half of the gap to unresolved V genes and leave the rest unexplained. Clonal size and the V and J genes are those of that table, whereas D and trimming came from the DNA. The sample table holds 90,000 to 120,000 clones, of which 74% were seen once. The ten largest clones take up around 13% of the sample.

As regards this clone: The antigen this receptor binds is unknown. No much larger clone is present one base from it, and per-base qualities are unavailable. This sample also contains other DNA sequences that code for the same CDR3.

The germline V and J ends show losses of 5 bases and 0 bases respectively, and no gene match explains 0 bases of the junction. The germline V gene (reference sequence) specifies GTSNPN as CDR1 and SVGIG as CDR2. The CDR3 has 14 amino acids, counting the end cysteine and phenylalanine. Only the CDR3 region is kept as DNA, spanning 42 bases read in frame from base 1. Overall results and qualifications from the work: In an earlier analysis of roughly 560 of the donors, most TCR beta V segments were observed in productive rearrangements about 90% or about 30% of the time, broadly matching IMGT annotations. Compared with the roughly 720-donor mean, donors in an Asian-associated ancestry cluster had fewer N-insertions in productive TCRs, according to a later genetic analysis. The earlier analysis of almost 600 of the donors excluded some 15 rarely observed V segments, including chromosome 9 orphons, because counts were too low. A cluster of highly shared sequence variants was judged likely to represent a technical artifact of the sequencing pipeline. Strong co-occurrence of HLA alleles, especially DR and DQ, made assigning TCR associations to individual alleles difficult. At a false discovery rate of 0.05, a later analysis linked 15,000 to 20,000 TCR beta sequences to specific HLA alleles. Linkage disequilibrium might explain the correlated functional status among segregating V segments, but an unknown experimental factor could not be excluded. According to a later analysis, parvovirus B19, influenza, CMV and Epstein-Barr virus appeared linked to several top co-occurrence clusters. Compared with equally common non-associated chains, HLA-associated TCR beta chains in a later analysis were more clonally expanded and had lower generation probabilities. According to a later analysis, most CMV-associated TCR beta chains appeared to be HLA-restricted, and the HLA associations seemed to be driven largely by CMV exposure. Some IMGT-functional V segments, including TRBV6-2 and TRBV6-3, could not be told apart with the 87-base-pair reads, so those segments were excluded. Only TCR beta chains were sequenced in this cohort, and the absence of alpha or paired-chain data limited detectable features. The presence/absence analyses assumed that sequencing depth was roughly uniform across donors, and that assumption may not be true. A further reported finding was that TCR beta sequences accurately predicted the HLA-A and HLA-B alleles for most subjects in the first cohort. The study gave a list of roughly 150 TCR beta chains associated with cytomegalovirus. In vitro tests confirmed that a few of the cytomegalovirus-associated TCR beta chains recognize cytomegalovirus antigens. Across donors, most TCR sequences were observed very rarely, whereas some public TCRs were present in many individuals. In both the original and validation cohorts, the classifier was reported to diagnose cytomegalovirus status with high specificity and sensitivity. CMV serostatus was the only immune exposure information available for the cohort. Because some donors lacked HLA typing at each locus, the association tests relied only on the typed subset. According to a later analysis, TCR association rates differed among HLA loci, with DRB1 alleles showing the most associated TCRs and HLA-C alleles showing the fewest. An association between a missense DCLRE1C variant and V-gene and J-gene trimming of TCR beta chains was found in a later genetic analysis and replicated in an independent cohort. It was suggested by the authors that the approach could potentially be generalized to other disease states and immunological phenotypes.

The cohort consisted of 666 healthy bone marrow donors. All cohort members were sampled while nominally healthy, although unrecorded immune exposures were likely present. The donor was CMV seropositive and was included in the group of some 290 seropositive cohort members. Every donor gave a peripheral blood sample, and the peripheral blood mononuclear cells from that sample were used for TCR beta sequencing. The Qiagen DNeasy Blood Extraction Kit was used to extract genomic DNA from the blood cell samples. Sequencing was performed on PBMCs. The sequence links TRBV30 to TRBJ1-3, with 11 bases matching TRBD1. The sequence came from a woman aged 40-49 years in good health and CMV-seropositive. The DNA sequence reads TGTGCCTGGGGGACAGGGGGCTCTGGAAACACCATATATTTT. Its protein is CAWGTGGSGNTIYF.